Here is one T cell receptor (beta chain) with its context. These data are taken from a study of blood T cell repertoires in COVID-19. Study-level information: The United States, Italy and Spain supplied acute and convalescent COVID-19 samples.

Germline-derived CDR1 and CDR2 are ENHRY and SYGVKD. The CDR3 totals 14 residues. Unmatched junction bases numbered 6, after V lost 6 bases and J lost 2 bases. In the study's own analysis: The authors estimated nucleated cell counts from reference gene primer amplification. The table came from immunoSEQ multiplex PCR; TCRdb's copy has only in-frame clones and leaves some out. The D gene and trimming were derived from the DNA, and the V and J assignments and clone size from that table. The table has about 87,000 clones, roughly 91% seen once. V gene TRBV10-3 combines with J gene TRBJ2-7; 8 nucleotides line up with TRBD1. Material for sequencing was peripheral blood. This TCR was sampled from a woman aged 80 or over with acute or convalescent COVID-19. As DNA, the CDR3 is TGTGCCATCAGAACCGGGACAGGAGCCTACGAGCAGTACTTC. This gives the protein CAIRTGTGAYEQYF.